This TCR beta chain was documented in a study of blood T cells in healthy people across ages (dated by TCRdb to between 2014 and 2016). Notes on the research overall: Template switching captured roughly one uniquely barcoded TCR beta cDNA molecule per two T cells in model experiments. Using deep sequencing normalized with unique cDNA molecular identifiers, the study measured how TCR beta repertoire diversity changes with age. The donors were split into four age groups: young (average about 15 years), middle-aged (39), aged (62) and long-lived (roughly 80). To avoid experimental bias, donors of different ages were randomly spread across the sequencing lanes. Using the same blood draw, the study looked at two additional independent replicas of 1 million unique cDNA reads for two donors, one aged 18 to 30 and the other aged 80 or older.

The CDR3 holds 11 amino acids from the cysteine to the phenylalanine. Left in the record is the CDR3 DNA by itself, 33 bases read in frame from the first base. Cut back by 8 bases and 9 bases, the V and J ends lie 11 bases apart. The germline V gene supplies CDR1 SGHNT and CDR2 YENEEA. The paper's findings and limits, for the study overall: Because profiling used bulk unsorted PBMCs, naive and antigen-experienced compartments could not be compared conclusively. There was a strong correlation between observed TCR beta diversity and the percentage of naive T cells measured by flow cytometry. Estimates of total diversity from one million sequenced T cells were regarded as lower bounds and underestimates. Compared with the aged group, the long-lived group had more naive CD4+ T cells, fewer expanded clones and increased TCR diversity, suggesting age selection. As age increased, observed TCR beta diversity per million T cells dropped in a roughly linear way, and a significant reduction was already evident by age 40. Donor CMV infection status was unknown, potentially confounding age-related changes in expanded clonotypes.

On this clonotype: The target of this receptor is not known. No base quality values were provided; no much bigger clone lies one nucleotide off.

The protocol used for the library was 5' RACE. The instrument was an Illumina HiSeq 2500. A second PCR of about 6 to 11 cycles was performed with a sample-barcoded 5' primer and a J-beta primer mix. A template-switch 5' adaptor carrying 12 random nucleotides introduced a unique molecular identifier onto each TCR beta cDNA molecule. Each sample yielded at least 2.5 million CDR3-containing paired-end reads. First-strand cDNA was synthesized from all RNA with the Mint cDNA synthesis kit, primed by a TRBC-specific oligonucleotide. All cDNA was treated with uracil-DNA glycosylase and then went through a first 18-cycle PCR with the universal primers M1SS and BC2_uni_R. The authors' analysis ran thus. Normalization of each sample was performed by random selection of 1 million high-quality reads, each carrying a distinct molecular identifier. Instead of being binned into consensus sequences, reads with shared molecular identifiers were discarded. MiTCR, with a Q25 quality threshold and the strictest error-elimination algorithm, was used for CDR3 identification, clonotype clustering and error correction. A nonparametric unseen species model with Euler transformation was used to estimate a lower bound on total TCR beta diversity. The raw public data were reprocessed by TCRdb itself: fastp quality trimming at Q25, MiXCR clonotype calling, in-frame beta chains only. Rows with one shared CDR3 protein collapse into an entry with the most common genes and DNA. These V and J calls are TCRdb output, not the study's own analysis. The sample table holds roughly 800,000 distinct CDR3 sequences, of which 55% to 70% were seen once. The top ten constitute 22% of the sample.

Donors were a few dozen systemically healthy Caucasian individuals from Russia aged roughly 6 to 100 years. Around 10 milliliters of peripheral blood were collected from each donor into EDTA-treated Vacutainer tubes. Ficoll-Paque density-gradient centrifugation was used to isolate PBMCs, with at least 6.5 million per sample. Total RNA, at least 6 micrograms per sample, was extracted from PBMCs with Trizol reagent. The percentages of naive CD45RAhigh/CD27high T cells were determined by flow cytometry on a PBMC aliquot from every donor. The clonotype was recovered from a man under 40 in good health. The specimen was blood. The rearrangement combines TRBV11-3 with TRBJ2-1, with no D gene named confidently. This receptor carries the CDR3 CASSENGEQFF. At the DNA level, the sequence is TGTGCCAGCTCCGAGAACGGTGAGCAGTTCTTC.